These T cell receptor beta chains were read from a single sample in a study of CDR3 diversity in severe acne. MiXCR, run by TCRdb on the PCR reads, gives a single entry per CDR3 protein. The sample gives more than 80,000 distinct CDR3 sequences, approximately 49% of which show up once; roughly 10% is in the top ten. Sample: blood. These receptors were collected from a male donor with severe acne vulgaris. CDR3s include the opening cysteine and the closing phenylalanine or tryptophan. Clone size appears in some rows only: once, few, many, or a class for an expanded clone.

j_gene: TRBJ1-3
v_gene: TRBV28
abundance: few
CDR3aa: CASKVVSPGNTIYF

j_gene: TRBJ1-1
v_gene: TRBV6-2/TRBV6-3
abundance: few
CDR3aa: CASSYPSHGATNTEAFF

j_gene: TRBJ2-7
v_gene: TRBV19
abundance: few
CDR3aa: CASSIPGTAYEQYF

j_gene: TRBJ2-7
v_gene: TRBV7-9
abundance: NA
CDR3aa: CASSLVRDETYEQYF

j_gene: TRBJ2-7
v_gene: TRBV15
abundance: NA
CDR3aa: CATSSLRSGPKTYEQYF

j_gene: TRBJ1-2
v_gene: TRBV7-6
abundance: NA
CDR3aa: CASSLAGYGYTF

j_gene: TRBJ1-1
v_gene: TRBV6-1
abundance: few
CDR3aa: CASSGVPRDGNTEAFF

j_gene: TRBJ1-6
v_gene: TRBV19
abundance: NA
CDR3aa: CATGRRSSSPLHF

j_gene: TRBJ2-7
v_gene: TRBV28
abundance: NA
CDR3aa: CASSFLLGLAETYEQYF

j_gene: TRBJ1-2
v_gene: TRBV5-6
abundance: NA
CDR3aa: CASSVGDSNYGYTF

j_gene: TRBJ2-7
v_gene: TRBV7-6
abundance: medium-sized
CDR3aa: CASSLAGTSGSPWVYEQYF

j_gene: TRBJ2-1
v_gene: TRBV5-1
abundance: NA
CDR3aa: CASSPRLAGVGNEQFF

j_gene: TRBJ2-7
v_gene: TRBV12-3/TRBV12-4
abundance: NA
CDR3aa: CASRTSGRQGSYEQYF

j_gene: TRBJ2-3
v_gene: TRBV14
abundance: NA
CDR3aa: CASSQDLSTDTQYF

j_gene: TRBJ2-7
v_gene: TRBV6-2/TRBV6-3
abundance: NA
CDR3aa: CASSYQTGPLYEQYF

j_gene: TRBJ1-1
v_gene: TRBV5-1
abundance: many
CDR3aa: CASSLGDRGGTFF

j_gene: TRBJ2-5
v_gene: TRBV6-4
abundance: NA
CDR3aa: CASRYPVRAGVKETQYF

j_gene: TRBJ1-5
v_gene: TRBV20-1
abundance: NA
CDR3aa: CSAPTWHGNSNQPQHF

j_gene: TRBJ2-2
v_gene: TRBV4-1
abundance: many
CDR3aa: CASSQLTTVNTGELFF

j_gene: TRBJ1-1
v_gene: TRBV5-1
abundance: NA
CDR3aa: CASSLATAMNTEAFF

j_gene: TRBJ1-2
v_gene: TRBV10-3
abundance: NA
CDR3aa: CASSVRGLYGYTF